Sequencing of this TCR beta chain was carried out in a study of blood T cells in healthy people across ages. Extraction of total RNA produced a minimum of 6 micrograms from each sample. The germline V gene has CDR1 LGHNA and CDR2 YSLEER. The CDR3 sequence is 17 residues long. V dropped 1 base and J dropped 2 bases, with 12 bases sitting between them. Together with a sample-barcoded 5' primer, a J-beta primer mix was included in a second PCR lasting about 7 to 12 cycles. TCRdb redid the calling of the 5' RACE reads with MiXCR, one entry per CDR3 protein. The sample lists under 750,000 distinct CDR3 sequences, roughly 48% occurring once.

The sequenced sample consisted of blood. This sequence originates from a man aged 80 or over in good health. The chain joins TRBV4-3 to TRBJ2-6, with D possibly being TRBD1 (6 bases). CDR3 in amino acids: CASSQGFPGAGANVLTF. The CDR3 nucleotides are TGCGCCAGCAGCCAAGGGTTCCCAGGGGCTGGGGCCAACGTCCTGACTTTC.